This T cell receptor beta chain comes out of a study of CD8 T cells in ankylosing spondylitis. J was trimmed by 2 bases and V by 8 bases; bases with no gene match: 4. The CDR3 has 14 amino acids. The germline V gene has CDR1 LGHDT and CDR2 YNNKEL (reference sequence). TCRdb independently ran MiXCR on the 5' RACE reads; one entry per CDR3 protein. This table holds more than 200,000 distinct CDR3 sequences, about 24% found once. The table lists this clonotype with a few counts. The sequenced sample was blood, either unsorted or a sorted T cell fraction (not recorded which). The TCR was taken from a male donor with ankylosing spondylitis or in good health (not recorded which). The chain uses TRBV3-1 and TRBJ2-5; 11 positions match TRBD1. The CDR3 nucleotides read TGTGCCAGCCACCGGGACAGGGGGCAAGAGACCCAGTACTTC. It is translated as CASHRDRGQETQYF.